This TCR beta chain was identified in a study of blood T cell repertoires in COVID-19. As for the study in general: There were acute and convalescent COVID-19 samples, and they came from the United States, Italy and Spain.

Germline V gene lookup returns CDR1 ENHRY and CDR2 SYGVKD. The CDR3 is 14 residues long. V was cut by 10 bases and J by 1 base, with 16 bases left in between. Original data processing: Amplification from reference gene primers served as the basis for estimated nucleated cell counts. Clones were sequenced by immunoSEQ multiplex PCR, and TCRdb holds only the in-frame ones, with some missing. V, J and clone size are those of that table, while D and trimming were read from the DNA. The table records more than 150,000 clones, about 82% of them present only once. What was sequenced was peripheral blood. This chain links TRBV10-3 with TRBJ1-2, with D possibly being TRBD1 (6 bases). This TCR was recovered from a woman aged 25-40 years with acute or convalescent COVID-19. The CDR3: CATLRQDGNYGYTF. The CDR3, as DNA: TGTGCCACGTTAAGACAGGACGGTAACTATGGCTACACCTTC.